The rows below give T cell receptor beta chains drawn from one sample of a study of PD-L1 blockade in urothelial cancer. Sequencing used immunoSEQ multiplex PCR; TCRdb keeps in-frame clones, though not all of them. The repertoire consists of tens of thousands of clones, with roughly 86% occurring once and the leading ten covering around 3.1%. Material: PBMCs, obtained around atezolizumab (anti-PD-L1) treatment. Every receptor here comes from a man in his 70s with urothelial cancer. CDR3s include the opening cysteine and the closing phenylalanine or tryptophan. A D gene is named only where the DNA matches it firmly. The listing skips clone size in some rows; elsewhere it reads once, few, many or a size class.

>few|-|13|TRBJ1-1|TRBV5-4
CASSFAADTEAFF
>-|-|16|TRBJ2-2|TRBV6-5
CASSYSPRGRTGELFF
>-|-|12|TRBJ1-6|TRBV6-1
CASSELRGPLHF
>-|-|15|TRBJ1-1|TRBV9
CASSPVGHQNTEAFF
>-|TRBD2|17|TRBJ2-2|TRBV19
CVTSRTSGGPNTGELFF
>-|TRBD1|13|TRBJ1-1|TRBV6-4
CASSTRGQAEAFF
>few|TRBD2|16|TRBJ2-1|TRBV18
CASSPLFGLVSNEQFF
>-|-|16|TRBJ1-1|TRBV6-5
CASSYSAGARVTEAFF
>-|-|16|TRBJ2-1|TRBV5-6
CASSFITSPTYNEQFF
>-|-|14|TRBJ1-1|TRBV14
CASSRQGKSTEAFF
>few|-|15|TRBJ2-5|TRBV5-6
CASSLAQSSGETQYF
>-|TRBD1|13|TRBJ1-5|TRBV28
CASKLGQGNPQHF
>-|TRBD1|13|TRBJ1-1|TRBV10-3
CAIRGQENTEAFF
>-|-|12|TRBJ1-2|TRBV6-5
CASIDSVYGYTF
>-|-|12|TRBJ1-2|TRBV4-3
CASSQGADGYTF
>-|-|14|TRBJ1-6|TRBV21-1
CASTRDRGNSPLHF
>-|-|13|TRBJ1-2|TRBV19
CASSTTTGYGYTF
>-|TRBD2|19|TRBJ2-1|TRBV15
CATSIYPGLAGGNYNEQFF
>-|-|18|TRBJ1-2|TRBV7-9
CASSVREGVKPINYGYTF
>-|TRBD1|15|TRBJ2-7|TRBV4-1
CASSQEQGHSYEQYF
>-|-|14|TRBJ1-6|TRBV5-6
CASSSHKPYTPLHF
>-|-|13|TRBJ1-1|TRBV11-2
CASSFRGNTEAFF